This TCR beta chain derives from a study of blood T cell repertoires in COVID-19 (dated by TCRdb to the early 2020s). At the level of the whole study: Samples from collaborators originated in the United States, Italy and Spain and spanned both the acute and convalescent phases of COVID-19. The dataset comprised deeply sampled blood TCRbeta repertoires from subjects exposed to, actively infected with, or recovered from COVID-19. The prospective study material was composed of cDNA or gDNA derived from T cells, B-cell-depleted T cells, or PBMCs. The sample metadata nearly always contained a de-identified subject ID, COVID-19 status, age in years and sex. HLA class I and class II types, where available, came from metadata supplied by the sample provider rather than from assay-based typing. The repertoires were made available in a free public database intended to serve as a resource for research on the immune response to SARS-CoV-2. The samples were drawn from two sources: the first 160 participants of the ongoing ImmuneRACE study, and 1,200 or so subjects contributed by 6 global collaborators. Study-wide conclusions, independent of this receptor: The quantity of clinical and demographic metadata differed by source and by participant and was supplied without curation.

Details on this clone: Its antigen remains unidentified. It has no much larger one-base neighbor in the sample; base qualities were not kept.

TCRbeta CDR3 regions were amplified from genomic DNA using the immunoSEQ Assay, a bias-controlled multiplex PCR. The published analysis was carried out like this. Nucleated cell counts per sample were estimated from amplification of reference gene primers within the assay. To quantify the absolute abundance of each unique TCRbeta CDR3 rearrangement, sequence reads were collapsed and filtered. For each sample, productive Simpson clonality was calculated as the square root of Simpson's diversity index over productive rearrangements. TCRdb mirrors the immuneACCESS table, restricted to in-frame sequences. Some clones are absent from its copies; in checked studies, under half trace to an unresolved V gene, and the reason for the others is unknown. D and trimming come from the DNA, and the V and J calls and clone size come from that table. This sample comprises about 430,000 clones, approximately 87% of them detected only once. The top ten hold over 0.9% of the sample.

Enrolling through a virtual design, the prospective study's participants ranged in age from roughly 18 to 95 years and lived across some 22 United States geographic areas. To assign participants to cohorts, the prospective study relied on clinical history that participants themselves reported in a screening survey and a study questionnaire. In the prospective study, whole blood, serum and a nasopharyngeal or oropharyngeal swab were collected from each participant by mobile phlebotomists. Prospective study participants could optionally give additional blood draws and questionnaires over a roughly 2-month period. Before DNA extraction, blood samples from the prospective study were shipped at room temperature or frozen. At the junction V is shortened by 6 bases and J by 6 bases; bases outside the gene matches: 9. CDR1 and CDR2 were assigned from the germline V gene (reference sequence) as LNHDA and SQIVND. Reading from cysteine to phenylalanine, the CDR3 counts 14 amino acids. Only the CDR3 DNA is retained, 42 bases long and in frame from the first base.

This clonotype was obtained from a woman in her thirties with acute COVID-19. Rearrangement joined TRBV19 to TRBJ1-2; TRBD1 matches 8 bases in the middle. The sample consisted of PBMCs or T cells enriched from blood (not recorded which). The DNA is TGTGCCAGTAGGAAACGGACAGGGAATAATGGCTACACCTTC. It translates as CASRKRTGNNGYTF.